The 32 T cell receptor beta chains reported below all come from one sample, sequenced in a study of shared clonotypes between healthy human individuals. Profiling relied on immunoSEQ multiplex PCR, and the TCRdb table lists in-frame clones only, not all of them. The table lists about 2.3 million clones, more than 80% of them singletons. The specimen sequenced was naive CD4+ T cells from PBMCs. The subset was: CD45RA+ positively selected. These receptors were collected from a man between 18 and 29 years old in good health. Some clones in this sample may be carry-over from other donors' samples.

The chain combines TRBV2 with TRBJ2-2, with 10 bases matching TRBD1. There are 13 residues in the CDR3. Germline values: CDR1 SNHLY, CDR2 FYNNEI. V lost 6 bases, J lost 5 bases, and 0 bases stayed unmatched. CDR3 residues: CASRDRGTGELFF. CDR3 nucleotides: TGTGCCAGCAGGGACAGGGGGACCGGGGAGCTGTTTTTT.

This clone was found once. Other nucleotide sequences from this sample produce the same CDR3. This chain uses TRBV5-1 with TRBJ1-1; TRBD1 agrees at 8 bases. The junction had 10 bases not matched to a gene; V was cut back by 4 bases and J by 8 bases. Germline CDR1 reads SGHRS; CDR2 reads YFSETQ. This CDR3 is 14 amino acids long. CDR3 sequence (DNA): TGCGCCAGCAGCCCTGACAGGGGAATAACGGAAGCTTTCTTT. Translated, it gives CASSPDRGITEAFF. The full variable domain, completed using reference TRBV5-1 and TRBJ1-1, is KAGVTQTPRYLIKTRGQQVTLSCSPISGHRSVSWYQQTPGQGLQFLFEYFSETQRNKGNFPGRFSGRQFSNSRSEMNVSTLELGDSALYLCASSPDRGITEAFFGQGTRLTVV.

The chain couples TRBV28 to TRBJ2-7; tentative D call: TRBD2 (6 bases). The germline V gene encodes CDR1 MDHEN and CDR2 SYDVKM. The ends were cut back, 1 base at V and 7 bases at J, with 23 bases in the middle. The CDR3 is made up of 17 amino acids. This chain's CDR3 is CASSLYPRGTSSGEQYF. The CDR3 nucleotides are TGTGCCAGCAGTTTATATCCACGCGGGACCTCCTCGGGTGAGCAGTACTTC.

This chain connects TRBV18 to TRBJ2-1, with D unresolved. The CDR3 runs to 13 residues. Trimming stripped 2 bases from V and 6 bases from J, with 8 bases between. Germline lookup yields CDR1 KGHSH and CDR2 LQKENI. The CDR3 loop is CASSPAPGNEQFF. The CDR3 DNA is TGTGCCAGCTCACCAGCCCCCGGCAATGAGCAGTTCTTC. Complete variable domain (other parts from reference TRBV18 and TRBJ2-1): NAGVMQNPRHLVRRRGQEARLRCSPMKGHSHVYWYRQLPEEGLKFMVYLQKENIIDESGMPKERFSAEFPKEGPSILRIQQVVRGDSAAYFCASSPAPGNEQFFGPGTRLTVL.

This chain joins TRBV6-1 and TRBJ1-1; D might be TRBD1 (6 bases). The V gene lost 7 bases and the J gene lost 2 bases, with 11 bases spanning the gap. Germline assignment: CDR1 MNHNS and CDR2 SASEGT. The length of the CDR3 is 13 residues. The CDR3 sequence: CASMRTVNTEAFF. CDR3 in DNA: TGTGCCAGCATGCGGACAGTAAACACTGAAGCTTTCTTT.

The rearrangement joins TRBV30 to TRBJ1-5, with TRBD1 identical over 7 bases. J lost 6 bases, V lost 3 bases, and 11 bases had no gene match. Germline V gives CDR1 GTSNPN, CDR2 SVGIG (reference sequence). The CDR3 length is 15 residues. The CDR3 loop reads CAWRTSGGGGQPQHF. As DNA, the CDR3 is TGTGCCTGGAGGACATCAGGGGGTGGGGGTCAGCCCCAGCATTTT.

The chain combines TRBV29-1 with TRBJ2-7, with TRBD2 matching 7 bases. V gave up 6 bases and J gave up 1 base; unmatched junction bases: 6. CDR1 and CDR2 from the germline V gene are SQVTM and ANQGSEA. The CDR3 runs to 13 residues. CDR3 in DNA: TGCAGCGTGCATGACGGGAGGTCCTACGAGCAGTACTTC. This gives the protein CSVHDGRSYEQYF.

The chain is built from TRBV15 and TRBJ2-1; D is perhaps TRBD2 (5 bases). Germline CDR1 LNHNV, CDR2 YYDKDF (reference sequence). The CDR3 is 15 amino acids. V shed 3 bases and J shed 8 bases, with 17 bases lying between them. The CDR3 region has the DNA TGTGCCACCAGCAGGCTCGTGCGGCCGGGATATGAGCAGTTCTTC. Residues: CATSRLVRPGYEQFF.

Concerning this clone: This sample includes further DNA sequences coding for the same CDR3. The chain carries TRBV30 and TRBJ2-2; D uncertain. The CDR3 runs to 11 residues. Germline V gives CDR1 GTSNPN, CDR2 SVGIG (reference sequence). V was shortened by 3 bases and J by 5 bases, with 4 bases between the two germline ends. DNA of the CDR3: TGTGCCTGGAGCTCAACCGGGGAGCTGTTTTTT. Residues: CAWSSTGELFF.

A note on this clone: The same CDR3 is also encoded by other DNA sequences in this sample. This chain connects TRBV7-2 to TRBJ1-5; D not resolved. Germline V CDR1 and CDR2: SGHTA, FQGNSA. CDR3 length: 13 amino acids. V was trimmed by 1 base and J by 7 bases, leaving 8 bases between them. For the CDR3, the DNA is TGTGCCAGCAGCTTAGGGGCATACCAGCCCCAGCATTTT. As protein: CASSLGAYQPQHF.

The rearrangement uses TRBV6-1 and TRBJ2-3, with no clear D. Trimming stripped 1 base from V and 4 bases from J, with 9 bases between. Germline V CDR1 and CDR2: MNHNS, SASEGT. This CDR3 comprises 14 residues. Here the CDR3 reads CASSEVGVADTQYF. The CDR3 DNA follows: TGTGCCAGCAGTGAAGTAGGAGTGGCAGATACGCAGTATTTT.

CDR3 protein: CASTLGRGDTSYEQYF. CDR3 in DNA: TGTGCCAGCACCTTGGGGAGGGGGGACACCTCCTACGAGCAGTACTTC. The rearrangement uses TRBV7-9 and TRBJ2-7; D may be TRBD2 (7 bases). This CDR3 spans 16 amino acids. The V end lost 7 bases, the J end lost 0 bases, and 19 bases lay between the germline ends. Germline V gene sequence: CDR1 SEHNR, CDR2 FQNEAQ (reference sequence).

This clone has a handful of counts. The V and J genes are TRBV28 and TRBJ1-1; tentatively, D is TRBD1 (6 bases). This CDR3 is 17 amino acids long. The V gene's germline CDR1 is MDHEN and CDR2 SYDVKM. The V end lost 4 bases, the J end lost 3 bases, and 21 bases lay between the germline ends. The CDR3 DNA reads TGTGCCAGCAGTTCCCGGGACACGGGCCTGCCTGACACTGAAGCTTTCTTT. Protein product: CASSSRDTGLPDTEAFF. Full variable domain (missing parts from reference TRBV28 and TRBJ1-1): DVKVTQSSRYLVKRTGEKVFLECVQDMDHENMFWYRQDPGLGLRLIYFSYDVKMKEKGDIPEGYSVSREKKERFSLILESASTNQTSMYLCASSSRDTGLPDTEAFFGQGTRLTVV.

The gene calls are TRBV2 and TRBJ2-7; 7 bases match TRBD2. The length of the CDR3 is 15 residues. V was pared by 2 bases and J by 7 bases, with 11 bases of the junction left unmatched. CDR1 is SNHLY, CDR2 FYNNEI, per germline. This chain's CDR3 is CASSEQLAAPREQYF. Written as DNA, the CDR3 is TGTGCCAGCAGTGAACAGCTAGCGGCCCCGAGAGAGCAGTACTTC.

This chain connects TRBV14 to TRBJ1-1; 7 positions agree with TRBD1. The J segment lost 11 bases and the V segment lost 4 bases, leaving 13 bases of the junction unmatched. The CDR3 runs 14 residues. Germline V lookup: CDR1 SGHDN, CDR2 FVKESK. CDR3 DNA: TGTGCCAGCAGCCCACTGACAGGGATCAAGGCCGCTTTCTTT. Its protein is CASSPLTGIKAAFF.

The chain is built from TRBV5-1 and TRBJ1-4; tentative D call: TRBD1 (5 bases). Germline lookup yields CDR1 SGHRS and CDR2 YFSETQ. Between the trimmed V and J ends, which lost 4 bases and 7 bases, there was a span of 23 bases. The CDR3 length is 17 residues. CDR3 coding DNA: TGCGCCAGCAGCGGGGGTCAGACAACCCAAACGGGTGAAAAACTGTTTTTT. Protein sequence: CASSGGQTTQTGEKLFF.

Only one count was recorded for this clone. The chain employs TRBV29-1 and TRBJ2-7; D not certain. Germline V CDR1 and CDR2: SQVTM, ANQGSEA. V was cut by 0 bases and J by 2 bases, with 5 bases left in between. This CDR3 comprises 12 residues. CDR3 nucleotides: TGCAGCGTTGAAGACGGACCCTACGAGCAGTACTTC. The encoded protein is CSVEDGPYEQYF.

The chain joins TRBV11-1 to TRBJ2-5; D is possibly TRBD1 (5 bases). V was pared by 5 bases and J by 4 bases, with 11 bases between. This CDR3 contains 13 residues. Germline CDR1 is SGHAT and CDR2 is FQDESV (reference sequence). The CDR3, as DNA: TGTGCCAGCAGCCTCAGGGTCTTAGAGACCCAGTACTTC. Translating it yields CASSLRVLETQYF.

The gene calls are TRBV18 and TRBJ2-7; maybe TRBD1 (5 bases). CDR3 length: 13 amino acids. Germline CDR1 KGHSH, CDR2 LQKENI. Trimming removed 2 bases from V and 4 bases from J, with 9 bases in between. In nucleotides, the CDR3 is TGTGCCAGCTCACCAAAGGGGCAATACGAGCAGTACTTC. Amino acids: CASSPKGQYEQYF.

The chain couples TRBV30 to TRBJ1-2; possible D gene TRBD1, 6 bases. Deletions cut 3 bases from V and 2 bases from J, with 22 bases between. The CDR3 sequence is 17 residues long. CDR1 and CDR2 from the germline V gene are GTSNPN and SVGIG (reference sequence). CDR3 in DNA: TGTGCCTGGAGGTTGGGTTCGGGTAAAGGGGGAAACTATGGCTACACCTTC. Translation gives CAWRLGSGKGGNYGYTF.

In DNA, the CDR3 is TGCGCCAGCAGCTTCACCACCCAGGGGACCTACGAGCAGTACTTC. This sequence encodes CASSFTTQGTYEQYF. The chain employs TRBV5-1 and TRBJ2-7, with a possible D match to TRBD1 (6 bases). The CDR3 sequence is 15 residues long. Germline V CDR1 and CDR2: SGHRS, YFSETQ. V was shortened by 2 bases and J by 2 bases, with 14 bases between the two germline ends.

This clone appeared a single time. V gene TRBV6-6 combines with J gene TRBJ2-7; 7 bases are a match to TRBD1. The CDR3 covers 14 residues. Germline CDR1 and CDR2: MNHNY and SVGAGI (reference sequence). The V and J ends lost 6 bases and 1 base, in that order; junction bases with no gene match: 6. The CDR3 bases are TGTGCCAGCAGGATGGGGACAGCATCCTACGAGCAGTACTTC. As protein: CASRMGTASYEQYF.

The chain has TRBV27 and TRBJ2-3; 9 bases align to TRBD2. The germline gives CDR1 MNHEY, CDR2 SMNVEV (reference sequence). This CDR3 comprises 15 residues. J was trimmed by 2 bases and V by 3 bases; bases with no gene match: 3. CDR3 sequence: CASSLRGRATDTQYF. DNA for the CDR3: TGTGCCAGCAGTTTGCGCGGGAGGGCCACAGATACGCAGTATTTT.

This chain uses TRBV7-8 with TRBJ1-4, with a possible D match to TRBD1 (5 bases). This CDR3 spans 15 amino acids. V dropped 5 bases and J dropped 13 bases, with 23 bases sitting between them. CDR1 and CDR2 (germline): SGHVS, FQNEAQ. Here the CDR3 reads CASSPQGREGLGLFF. CDR3 DNA sequence: TGTGCCAGCAGCCCACAAGGACGGGAGGGACTGGGACTGTTTTTT.

This clone was counted a few times. Other DNA variants within this sample encode the same CDR3. The V and J genes are TRBV7-3 and TRBJ1-1; D gene unclear. V lost 1 base and J lost 1, with 7 bases in between. The CDR3 has 14 amino acids. Germline-derived CDR1 and CDR2 are SGHTA and FQGTGA. The CDR3 DNA follows: TGTGCCAGCAGCTTAATCGGAGGGAACACTGAAGCTTTCTTT. As protein: CASSLIGGNTEAFF.

This clone appeared a single time. The genes are TRBV6-6 and TRBJ1-5; tentatively, D is TRBD1 (5 bases). Per germline, CDR1 MNHNY and CDR2 SVGAGI (reference sequence). V lost 7 bases, J lost 8 bases, and 18 bases lay in between. The CDR3 is 14 residues long. This chain's CDR3 is CASIQGGSREPQHF. The DNA for the CDR3 is TGTGCCAGCATCCAGGGAGGGTCTAGGGAGCCCCAGCATTTT.

The chain uses TRBV30 and TRBJ2-7, with 10 bases fitting TRBD1. Unmatched junction bases numbered 0, after V lost 1 base and J lost 6 bases. The CDR3 has 12 amino acids. Germline V gives CDR1 GTSNPN, CDR2 SVGIG (reference sequence). As DNA, the CDR3 is TGTGCCTGGAGTGGGGACAGGGGCGAGCAGTACTTC. Translated, it gives CAWSGDRGEQYF. The variable domain in full, completed from reference TRBV30 and TRBJ2-7, reads SQTIHQWPATLVQPVGSPLSLECTVEGTSNPNLYWYRQAAGRGLQLLFYSVGIGQISSEVPQNLSASRPQDRQFILSSKKLLLSDSGFYLCAWSGDRGEQYFGPGTRLTVT.

This clone occurred a few times. Other DNA sequences in this specimen translate into the identical CDR3. The chain employs TRBV29-1 and TRBJ1-1; 7 nucleotides match TRBD1. CDR3 length: 12 amino acids. The ends lost 7 bases at V and 1 base at J; junction bases unmatched: 3. Looked up from germline, CDR1 is SQVTM and CDR2 is ANQGSEA. The CDR3: CSAHRGNTEAFF. The CDR3, as DNA: TGCAGCGCCCACAGGGGGAACACTGAAGCTTTCTTT.

As regards this clone: Its ends do not fully match the called genes, so a read error is possible. This same CDR3 is encoded by further DNA sequences in the sample. This sequence joins TRBV4-2 and TRBJ1-4, with 7 nucleotides matching TRBD1. The germline gives CDR1 LGHNA, CDR2 YNFKEQ. This CDR3 has 16 residues. The CDR3: CASSQGQGTTNEKLFF. The CDR3 DNA sequence: TGTGCCAGCAGCCAAGGACAGGGAACAACTAATGAAAAACTATTTTTT.

The chain joins TRBV7-2 to TRBJ2-5, with D possibly called TRBD1 or TRBD2 (6 bases each). The V end was cut by 1 base, the J end by 7 bases, with 13 bases between. Looked up from germline, CDR1 is SGHTA and CDR2 is FQGNSA. The CDR3 covers 14 residues. CDR3: CASSLGPGGGTQYF. The CDR3 coding sequence is TGTGCCAGCAGCTTAGGACCCGGAGGGGGGACCCAGTACTTC.

CDR3 loop: CASSWRLADEQYF. CDR3 DNA: TGTGCCAGCAGCTGGAGGCTAGCAGACGAGCAGTACTTC. J is TRBJ2-7 and V is TRBV9; D is perhaps TRBD2 (5 bases). Germline CDR1 reads SGDLS; CDR2 reads YYNGEE. The CDR3 totals 13 residues. V shed 4 bases and J shed 5 bases, with 13 bases lying between them.

Remarks on this clone: Other DNA sequences in this specimen translate into the identical CDR3. J is TRBJ2-7 and V is TRBV5-4, with TRBD2 matching over 9 bases. V was pared by 0 bases and J by 2 bases, with 3 bases of the junction left unmatched. Germline CDR1 SGHNT, CDR2 YYREEE (reference sequence). This CDR3 spans 15 amino acids. The DNA for the CDR3 is TGTGCCAGCAGCTTGGGTGGCGGGAGGGCCTACGAGCAGTACTTC. This gives the protein CASSLGGGRAYEQYF.